These 11 T cell receptor beta chains were all obtained from the same sample, sequenced in a study of T cell responses to AZD1222 COVID-19 vaccine. Repertoires were generated with immunoSEQ multiplex PCR, while TCRdb's copy carries only in-frame clones and drops some. The top ten hold around 2% of the sample, which has about 100,000 clones, about 87% seen once. The sample was peripheral blood, taken on day 0 of AZD1222 vaccination. These receptors all come from an adult in good health.

The J gene is TRBJ1-5, the V gene TRBV6-5; D is ambiguous. Per germline, CDR1 MNHEY and CDR2 SVGAGI. This CDR3 contains 14 residues. V lost 4 bases, J lost 4 bases, and 11 bases lay in between. The CDR3 here is CASSSTLANQPQHF. In DNA form, the CDR3 reads TGTGCCAGCAGTTCGACCTTAGCTAATCAGCCCCAGCATTTT.

This clone was picked up one time. The chain links TRBV28 to TRBJ1-3; possible D gene TRBD1, 5 bases. This CDR3 is 17 amino acids long. Per germline, CDR1 MDHEN and CDR2 SYDVKM. Trimming cost V 8 bases and J 0 bases, with 20 bases left between them. CDR3: CASGAKPGAVSGNTIYF. DNA for the CDR3: TGTGCCAGCGGGGCGAAACCTGGGGCAGTCTCTGGAAACACCATATATTTT.

The rearrangement links TRBV29-1 to TRBJ1-1; 9 bases agree with TRBD1. The CDR3 is 13 amino acids. With V trimmed by 7 bases and J by 3 bases, 6 bases remained unmatched. Germline V gives CDR1 SQVTM, CDR2 ANQGSEA. The CDR3 DNA follows: TGCAGCGCCGGACAGGGGATGGACACTGAAGCTTTCTTT. This encodes CSAGQGMDTEAFF.

V is TRBV24-1 and J is TRBJ2-1; D might be TRBD1 or TRBD2, each matching 5 bases. The germline V gene encodes CDR1 KGHDR and CDR2 SFDVKD. The CDR3 has 17 residues. The germline V and J ends were trimmed by 0 bases and 0 bases, with 11 bases remaining between them. CDR3 nucleotides: TGTGCCACCAGTGATTTGGGGGCAGGGAGCTCCTACAATGAGCAGTTCTTC. It specifies CATSDLGAGSSYNEQFF.

The CDR3 DNA reads as TGTGCCAGCACTCGGGACAGCGATCAGCCCCAGCATTTT. Protein product: CASTRDSDQPQHF. The gene calls are TRBV2 and TRBJ1-5, with 7 bases lining up with TRBD1. The V gene end was trimmed by 7 bases and the J gene end by 5 bases; junction bases not matched to a gene: 5. The CDR3 extends over 13 amino acids. The germline CDR1 and CDR2 sequences are SNHLY and FYNNEI.

The chain links TRBV5-4 to TRBJ2-7, with TRBD1 identical over 10 bases. This CDR3 has 14 residues. The V gene's germline CDR1 is SGHNT and CDR2 YYREEE (reference sequence). V was pared by 4 bases and J by 4 bases, with 5 bases of the junction left unmatched. The CDR3 nucleotides read TGTGCCAGCAGCGCGGGGACAGGGGTTTACGAGCAGTACTTC. Translating gives CASSAGTGVYEQYF.

The rearrangement links TRBV6-5 to TRBJ2-3; TRBD2 might be the D (6 bases). V lost 5 bases, J lost 3 bases, and 15 bases lay in between. The CDR3 contains 15 residues. Germline lookup yields CDR1 MNHEY and CDR2 SVGAGI. The CDR3 protein is CASSNAKRGTDTQYF. For the CDR3, the DNA is TGTGCCAGCAGTAATGCCAAACGGGGGACAGATACGCAGTATTTT.

V and J are TRBV19 and TRBJ2-1, with TRBD2 matching over 8 bases. Trimming cost V 0 bases and J 2 bases; bases outside gene matches: 6. Germline V gene lookup returns CDR1 LNHDA and CDR2 SQIVND (reference sequence). The CDR3 has 17 amino acids. The CDR3: CASSIDGGTSPYNEQFF. CDR3 nucleotide sequence: TGTGCCAGTAGTATAGATGGTGGGACTAGTCCCTACAATGAGCAGTTCTTC.

The chain employs TRBV6-4 and TRBJ2-1; 7 positions agree with TRBD1. The junction had 10 bases not matched to a gene; V was cut back by 5 bases and J by 9 bases. The CDR3 is 14 amino acids. CDR1 is MRHNA and CDR2 is SNTAGT in the germline V gene. CDR3 coding DNA: TGTGCCAGCAGTCTGCAGGGGGAAGGAGGTGAGCAGTTCTTC. It codes for CASSLQGEGGEQFF.

This clone was counted many times. The chain couples TRBV2 to TRBJ2-7; a possible D gene is TRBD2 (5 bases). The germline V gene has CDR1 SNHLY and CDR2 FYNNEI. The CDR3 covers 15 residues. The V end was cut by 4 bases, the J end by 0 bases, with 13 bases between. In nucleotides, the CDR3 is TGTGCCAGCAGTGCTTCCAGCGGTAGCTCCTACGAGCAGTACTTC. Amino acids: CASSASSGSSYEQYF.

The chain uses TRBV23-1 and TRBJ2-1; tentative D call: TRBD1 (5 bases). TRBV23-1 belongs to the ORF category, with a function that is uncertain. V lost 3 bases and J 10 bases, leaving 13 bases between the germline ends. This CDR3 region has 13 residues. The chain's CDR3 is CASSHSLRVEQFF. CDR3 nucleotides: TGCGCCAGCAGTCACTCGCTCAGGGTAGAGCAGTTCTTC.